This T cell receptor (beta chain) was retrieved from a study of graft-versus-host responses after intestinal transplantation. Study findings and constraints: The study found high graft-versus-host to host-versus-graft clonal ratios in allografts of patients with graft-donor T cell macrochimerism. Peak circulating GvH clone levels were associated with early post-transplant HvG declines. GvH clones were identified in recipient marrow, with some first appearing in ileum or blood.

Data came from immunoSEQ multiplex PCR; TCRdb stores just in-frame clones and leaves some out. The repertoire consists of about 100,000 clones, with about 90% occurring once and the leading ten covering over 0.95%. In regard to this clone: Its specificity is unknown.

The specimen comprised unstimulated CD4+ T cells sorted from spleen or lymph node cells, sampled before transplant. The TCR sequence derives from a human donor who was the organ donor for an intestinal transplant.

This CDR3 reads CASSLGQGNTEAFF. The CDR3 coding sequence is TGTGCCAGCAGTTTGGGGCAGGGGAACACTGAAGCTTTCTTT. This sequence joins TRBV28 and TRBJ1-1; tentative D call: TRBD1 (5 bases). CDR1 MDHEN and CDR2 SYDVKM come from the germline V gene. The CDR3 length is 14 residues. The V end was cut by 3 bases, the J end by 1 base, with 9 bases between.